This T cell receptor (beta chain) was recorded in a study of Graves' ophthalmopathy and Graves' hyperthyroidism. The CDR3 runs 17 residues. The V gene lost 4 bases and the J gene lost 7 bases, with 22 bases spanning the gap. Germline CDR1 and CDR2: LNHNV and YYDKDF (reference sequence). This clonotype was seen at least ten times. RNA transcripts were the template, and TCR beta CDR3 regions were amplified from them. Amplification began with first-round RT-PCR using HTBI primers, then second-round multiplex PCR was performed. Each CDR3 protein gets one entry after TCRdb re-called the multiplex PCR reads with MiXCR. The repertoire holds a few hundred thousand distinct CDR3 sequences, with about 40% as singletons.

This TCR derives from an adult man with Graves' hyperthyroidism. The J gene is TRBJ1-4, the V gene TRBV15; tentatively, D is TRBD1 (6 bases). Sample: peripheral blood or thyroid tissue (not recorded which). This chain's CDR3 is CATSTPPRTAGAEKLFF. CDR3 coding DNA: TGTGCCACCAGCACACCCCCCCGGACGGCAGGGGCTGAAAAACTGTTTTTT.